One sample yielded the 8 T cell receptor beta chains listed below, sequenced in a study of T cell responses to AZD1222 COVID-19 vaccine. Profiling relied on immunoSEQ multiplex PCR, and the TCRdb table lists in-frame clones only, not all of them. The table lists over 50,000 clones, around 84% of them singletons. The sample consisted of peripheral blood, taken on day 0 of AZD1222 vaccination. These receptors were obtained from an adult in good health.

The chain's CDR3 is CASSQRKASGNTIYF. In DNA, the CDR3 is TGTGCCAGCAGTCAAAGGAAGGCCTCTGGAAACACCATATATTTT. This chain joins TRBV21-1 and TRBJ1-3. TRBV21-1 is termed a pseudogene. The length of the CDR3 is 15 residues.

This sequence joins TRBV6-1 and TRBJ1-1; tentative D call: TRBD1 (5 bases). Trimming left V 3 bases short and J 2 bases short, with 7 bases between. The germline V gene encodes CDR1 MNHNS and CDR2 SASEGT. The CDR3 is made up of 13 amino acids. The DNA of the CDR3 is TGTGCCAGCAGTGAGACAGTCAACACTGAAGCTTTCTTT. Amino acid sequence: CASSETVNTEAFF.

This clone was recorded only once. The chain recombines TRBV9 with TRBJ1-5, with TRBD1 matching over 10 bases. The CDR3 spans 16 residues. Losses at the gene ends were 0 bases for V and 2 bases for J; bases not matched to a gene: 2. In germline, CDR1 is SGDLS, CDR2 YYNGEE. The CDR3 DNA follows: TGTGCCAGCAGCGTAGATGGGACAGGGGGCAATCAGCCCCAGCATTTT. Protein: CASSVDGTGGNQPQHF.

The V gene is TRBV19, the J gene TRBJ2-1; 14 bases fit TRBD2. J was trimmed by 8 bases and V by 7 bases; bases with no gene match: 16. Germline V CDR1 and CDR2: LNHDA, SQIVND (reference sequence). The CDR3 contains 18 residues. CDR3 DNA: TGTGCCAGTACCCCGACTAGCGGGGGGGCCCTCTCCCGCCATGAGCAGTTCTTC. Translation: CASTPTSGGALSRHEQFF.

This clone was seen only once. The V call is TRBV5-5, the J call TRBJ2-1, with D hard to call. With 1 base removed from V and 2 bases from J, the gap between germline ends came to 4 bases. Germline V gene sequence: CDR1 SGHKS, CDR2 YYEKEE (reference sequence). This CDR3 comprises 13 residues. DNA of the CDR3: TGTGCCAGCAGCTTGAGTGCCTACAATGAGCAGTTCTTC. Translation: CASSLSAYNEQFF.

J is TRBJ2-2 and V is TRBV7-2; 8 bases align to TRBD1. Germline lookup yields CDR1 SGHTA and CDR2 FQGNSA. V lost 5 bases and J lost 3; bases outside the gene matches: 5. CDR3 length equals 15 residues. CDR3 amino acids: CASSPRQGYTGELFF. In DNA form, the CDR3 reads TGTGCCAGCAGCCCCCGACAGGGGTACACCGGGGAGCTGTTTTTT.

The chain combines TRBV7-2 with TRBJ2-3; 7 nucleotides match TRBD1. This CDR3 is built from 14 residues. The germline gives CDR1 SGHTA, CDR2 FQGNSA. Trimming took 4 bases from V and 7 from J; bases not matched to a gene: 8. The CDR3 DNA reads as TGTGCCAGCAGCTCAGGCTCGGGACAGCATACGCAGTATTTT. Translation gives CASSSGSGQHTQYF.

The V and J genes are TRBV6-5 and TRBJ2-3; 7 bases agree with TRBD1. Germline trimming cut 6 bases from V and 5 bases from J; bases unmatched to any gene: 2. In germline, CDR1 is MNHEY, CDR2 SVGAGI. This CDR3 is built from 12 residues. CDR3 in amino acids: CASSRGIDTQYF. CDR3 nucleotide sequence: TGTGCCAGCAGCAGGGGGATAGATACGCAGTATTTT.